This entry features one T cell receptor (beta chain) sequence. The antigen is undetermined. The data derive from a study of OX40 agonist ivuxolimab in advanced cancers. About the study: An agonistic anti-OX40 (CD134) antibody, ivuxolimab, was used to treat the patients. Study findings and constraints: At doses 0.1 to 3.0 mg/kg, CD4+ and CD8+ clones expanded. Expanded peripheral T cell antigen specificity was not determined.

The table came from immunoSEQ multiplex PCR; TCRdb's copy has only in-frame clones and leaves some out. Among approximately 20,000 clones listed, 80% to 90% were seen once. Excluded were patients having autoimmune disease history or systemic immunosuppression. With 2 bases clipped from V and 7 bases from J, the junction kept 9 bases outside the gene matches. The CDR3 sequence is 16 residues long. CDR1 and CDR2 (germline): LNHDA, SQIVND (reference sequence). The sequenced sample was CD4+ or CD8+ T cells sorted from blood, obtained in a trial of the OX40 agonist ivuxolimab. This receptor was identified in an adult with an advanced solid tumor such as melanoma, head and neck, liver or kidney cancer. The chain couples TRBV19 to TRBJ2-2, with 8 bases that match TRBD1. DNA for the CDR3: TGTGCCAGTAGTATATGGCAGGGGGCGATGAGCGGGGAGCTGTTTTTT. Amino acids: CASSIWQGAMSGELFF.